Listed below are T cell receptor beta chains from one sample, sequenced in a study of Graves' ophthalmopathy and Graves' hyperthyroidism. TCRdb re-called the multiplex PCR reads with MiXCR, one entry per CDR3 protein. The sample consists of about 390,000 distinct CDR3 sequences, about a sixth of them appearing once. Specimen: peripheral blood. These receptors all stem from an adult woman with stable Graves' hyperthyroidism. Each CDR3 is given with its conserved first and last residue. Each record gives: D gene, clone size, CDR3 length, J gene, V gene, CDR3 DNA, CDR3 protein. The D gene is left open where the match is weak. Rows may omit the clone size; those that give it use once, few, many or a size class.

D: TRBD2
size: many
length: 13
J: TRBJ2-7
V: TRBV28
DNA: TGTGCCAGCGGATCGGGAGGGCCCCACGAGCAGTACTTC
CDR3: CASGSGGPHEQYF

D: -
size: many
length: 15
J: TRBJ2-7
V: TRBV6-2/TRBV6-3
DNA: TGTGCCAGCAGTTACGTCGCAGGGGCTACCTACGAGCAGTACTTC
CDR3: CASSYVAGATYEQYF

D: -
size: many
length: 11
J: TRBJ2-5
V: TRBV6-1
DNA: TGTGCCAGCGGTTCTAGGGAGACCCAGTACTTC
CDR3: CASGSRETQYF

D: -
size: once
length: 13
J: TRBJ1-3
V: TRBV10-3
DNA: TGTGCCATCTCTCGACCTTTGAGGGACACCATATATTTT
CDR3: CAISRPLRDTIYF

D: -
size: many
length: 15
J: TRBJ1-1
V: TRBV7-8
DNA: TGTGCCAGCAGGATGCGCCCCGAGGGGACCACTGAAGCTTTCTTT
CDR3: CASRMRPEGTTEAFF

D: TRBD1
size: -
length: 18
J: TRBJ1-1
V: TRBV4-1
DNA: TGCGCCAGCAGCCATAGACAGGGGGCGGTTAGGACGAACACTGAAGCTTTCTTT
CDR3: CASSHRQGAVRTNTEAFF

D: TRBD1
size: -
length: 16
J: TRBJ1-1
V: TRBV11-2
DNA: TGTGCCAGCATTACCGGGACAGCGAGCATGAACACTGAAGCTTTCTTT
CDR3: CASITGTASMNTEAFF

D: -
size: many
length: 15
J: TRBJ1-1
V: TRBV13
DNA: TGTGCCAGCAGCTTAGTTGAGGGAAGGGACACTGAAGCTTTCTTT
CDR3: CASSLVEGRDTEAFF

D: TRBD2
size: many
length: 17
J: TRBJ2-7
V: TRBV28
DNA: TGTGCCAGCAGTCTCCCCCGGACTAGCGGGATAACCTACGAGCAGTACTTC
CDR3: CASSLPRTSGITYEQYF

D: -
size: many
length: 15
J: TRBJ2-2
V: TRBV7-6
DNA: TGTGCCAGCAGGGAGGGTCTCTCGAACACCGGGGAGCTGTTTTTT
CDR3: CASREGLSNTGELFF

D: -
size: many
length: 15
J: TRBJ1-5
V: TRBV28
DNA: TGTGCCAGCAGCGTGACGGACCCTCTGAATCAGCCCCAGCATTTT
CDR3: CASSVTDPLNQPQHF

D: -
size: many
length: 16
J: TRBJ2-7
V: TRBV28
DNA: TGTGCCAGCAGTTCAGCAGGGTTAGGAGATCAATACGAGCAGTACTTC
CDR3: CASSSAGLGDQYEQYF

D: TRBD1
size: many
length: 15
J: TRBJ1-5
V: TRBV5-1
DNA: TGCGCCAGCTCGCGGCTCCAGGGGGTTCCCCAGCCCCAGCATTTT
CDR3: CASSRLQGVPQPQHF

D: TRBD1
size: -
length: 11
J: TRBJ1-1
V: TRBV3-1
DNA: TGTGCCACCAGGACAGGAGGTGAAGCTTTCTTT
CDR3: CATRTGGEAFF

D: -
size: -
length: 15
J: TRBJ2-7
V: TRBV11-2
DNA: TGTGCCAGCAGCTTAGAAAGACTCTACTTCGCGGATCAGTACTTC
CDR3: CASSLERLYFADQYF

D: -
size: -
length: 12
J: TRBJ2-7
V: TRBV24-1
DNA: TGTGCCACCAGTGATTACAGGGACGAGCAGTACTTC
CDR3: CATSDYRDEQYF

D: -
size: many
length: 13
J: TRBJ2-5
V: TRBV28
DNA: TGTGCCAGCACTTTCGGAAGCCCCGAGACCCAGTACTTC
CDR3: CASTFGSPETQYF

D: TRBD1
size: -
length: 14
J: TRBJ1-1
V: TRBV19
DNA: TGTGCCAGTAGTCAGGGGGTAAGGGGAACTGAAGCTTTCTTT
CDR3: CASSQGVRGTEAFF

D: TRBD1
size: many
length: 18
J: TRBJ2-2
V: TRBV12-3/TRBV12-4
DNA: TGTGCCAGCGGCCCGGGAGACAGGGGGCCCCCGGGAACCGGGGAGCTGTTTTTT
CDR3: CASGPGDRGPPGTGELFF

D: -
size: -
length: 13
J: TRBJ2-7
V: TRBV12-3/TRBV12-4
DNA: TGTGCCAGCACCAATAGCCTACTGTACGAGCAGTACTTC
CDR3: CASTNSLLYEQYF

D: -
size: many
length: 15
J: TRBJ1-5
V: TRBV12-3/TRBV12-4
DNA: TGTGCCAGCTCGACAAGGGGAGGTAGGTCCCAGCCCCAGCATTTT
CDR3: CASSTRGGRSQPQHF

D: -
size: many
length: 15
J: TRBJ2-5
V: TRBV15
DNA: TGTGCCACCAGCAGAGATTTTACACGGAAAGAGACCCAGTACTTC
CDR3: CATSRDFTRKETQYF

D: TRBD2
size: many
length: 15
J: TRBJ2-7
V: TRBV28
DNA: TGTGCCAGCAGTCCCGGGGGGACCGCCACCTACAAGCAGTACTTC
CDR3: CASSPGGTATYKQYF

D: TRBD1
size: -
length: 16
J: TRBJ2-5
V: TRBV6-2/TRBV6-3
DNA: TGTGCCAGCAGTTATCTGAGGTACAGGGGGGACCAGACCCAGTACTTC
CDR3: CASSYLRYRGDQTQYF

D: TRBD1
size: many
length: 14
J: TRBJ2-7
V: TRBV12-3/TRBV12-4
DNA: TGTGCCAGCAGTTTTCTTGGACAGGGGGTCGAGCAGTACTTC
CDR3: CASSFLGQGVEQYF

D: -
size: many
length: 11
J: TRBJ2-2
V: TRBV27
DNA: TGTGCCAGCAGCGCGAGCGGGGAGCTGTTTTTT
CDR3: CASSASGELFF

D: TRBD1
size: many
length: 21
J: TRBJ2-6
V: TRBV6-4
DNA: TGTGCCAGATTTCCGTGGACAGGGAATGCCCCAAGGGAATCTGGGGCCAACGTCCTGACTTTC
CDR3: CARFPWTGNAPRESGANVLTF

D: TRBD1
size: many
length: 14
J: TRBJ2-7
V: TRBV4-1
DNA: TGCGCCAGCAGACCCTTCGACAGGGCCTACGAGCAGTACTTC
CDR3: CASRPFDRAYEQYF

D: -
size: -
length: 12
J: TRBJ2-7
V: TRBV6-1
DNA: TGTGCCAGCAGTACACCGATTGGCGAGCAGTACTTC
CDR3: CASSTPIGEQYF

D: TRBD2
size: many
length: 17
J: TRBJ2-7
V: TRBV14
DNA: TGTGCCAGCAGCCAAGATAGACGACTAGCGGGAGCGGCCGAGCAGTACTTC
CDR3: CASSQDRRLAGAAEQYF

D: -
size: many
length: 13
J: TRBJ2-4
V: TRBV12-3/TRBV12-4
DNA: TGTGCCAGCAGTTCCGACAGGATCAGCATTCAGTACTTC
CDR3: CASSSDRISIQYF

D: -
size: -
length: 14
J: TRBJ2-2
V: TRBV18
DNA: TGTGCCAGCTCACCAGGGGCCCTCACCGGGGAGCTGTTTTTT
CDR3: CASSPGALTGELFF

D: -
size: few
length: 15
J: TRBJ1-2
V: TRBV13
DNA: TGTGCCAGCACCCCAGGGTCCAGCGTCCTGTATGGCTACACCTTC
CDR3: CASTPGSSVLYGYTF

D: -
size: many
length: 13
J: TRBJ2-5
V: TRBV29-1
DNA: TGCAGCGTTGCCCGGGCACCTCAGGAGACCCAGTACTTC
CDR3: CSVARAPQETQYF

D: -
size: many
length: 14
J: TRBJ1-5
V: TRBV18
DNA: TGTGCCAGCTCACAGGGACTCGGCGGTCAGCCCCAGCATTTT
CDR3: CASSQGLGGQPQHF

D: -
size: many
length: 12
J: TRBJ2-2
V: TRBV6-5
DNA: TGTGCCAGCAGACGAGAGACCGGGGAGCTGTTTTTT
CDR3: CASRRETGELFF

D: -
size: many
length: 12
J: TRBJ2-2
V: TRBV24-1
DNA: TGTGCCACCAGTGGGGGAACCGGGGAGCTGTTTTTT
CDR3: CATSGGTGELFF

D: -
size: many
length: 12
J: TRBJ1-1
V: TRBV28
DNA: TGTGCCAGCAGTTTGGGGGAGGGAGAAGCTTTCTTT
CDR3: CASSLGEGEAFF

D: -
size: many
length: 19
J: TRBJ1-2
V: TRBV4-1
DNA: TGCGCCAGCAGCCAAGAAGGAAGGGACCACCTAATCCCATGGTATGGCTACACCTTC
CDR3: CASSQEGRDHLIPWYGYTF

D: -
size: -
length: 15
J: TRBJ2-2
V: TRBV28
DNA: TGTGCCAGCAGTACTCTTGCCCCTCTTCCCGGGGAGCTGTTTTTT
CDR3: CASSTLAPLPGELFF

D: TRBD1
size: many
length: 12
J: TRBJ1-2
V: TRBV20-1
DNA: TGCAGTGCACCCGACAGGGTACATGGCTACACCTTC
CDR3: CSAPDRVHGYTF

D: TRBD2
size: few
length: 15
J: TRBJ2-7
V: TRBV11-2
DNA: TGTGCCAGCAGACGTACCGGGACTAGGGATTCCGAGCAGTACTTC
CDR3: CASRRTGTRDSEQYF

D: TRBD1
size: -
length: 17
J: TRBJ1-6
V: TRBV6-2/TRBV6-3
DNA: TGTGCCAGCAGGCGGGACAGCGGTACCATCTATAATTCACCCCTCCACTTT
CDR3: CASRRDSGTIYNSPLHF

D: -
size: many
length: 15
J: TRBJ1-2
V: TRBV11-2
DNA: TGTGCCAGCAGCTCATTGACAGGAGGCGGATATGGCTACACCTTC
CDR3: CASSSLTGGGYGYTF

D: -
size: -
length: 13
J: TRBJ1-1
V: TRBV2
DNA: TGTGCCAGCAGTGTCACAGGCTACACTGAAGCTTTCTTT
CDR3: CASSVTGYTEAFF

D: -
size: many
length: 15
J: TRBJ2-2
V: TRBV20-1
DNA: TGCAGTGCTAGAGATCGATTGAAGAACACCGGGGAGCTGTTTTTT
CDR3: CSARDRLKNTGELFF

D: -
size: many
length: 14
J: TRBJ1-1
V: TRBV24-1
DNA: TGTGCCACCAGTGATAGACGGACGAACACTGAAGCTTTCTTT
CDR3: CATSDRRTNTEAFF

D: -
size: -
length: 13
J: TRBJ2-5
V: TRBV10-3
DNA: TGTGCCATCAGTTTCAAGCTTTGGGAGACCCAGTACTTC
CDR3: CAISFKLWETQYF

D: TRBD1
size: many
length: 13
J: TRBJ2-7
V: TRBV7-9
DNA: TGTGCCAGCCAGGACAGGGGGCTAGACGAGCAGTACTTC
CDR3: CASQDRGLDEQYF

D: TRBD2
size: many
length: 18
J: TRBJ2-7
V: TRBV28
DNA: TGTGCCAGCACCTCTTCCGGGACTAGCGTGAAAAGTATCTACGAGCAGTACTTC
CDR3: CASTSSGTSVKSIYEQYF

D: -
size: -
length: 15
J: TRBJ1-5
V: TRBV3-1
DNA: TGTGCCAGCAGCAGCGGGTCAGGGTACAATCAGCCCCAGCATTTT
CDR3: CASSSGSGYNQPQHF

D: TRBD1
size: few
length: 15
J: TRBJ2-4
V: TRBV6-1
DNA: TGTGCCAGCAGACCAGGGGGCCTAGCCAAAAACATTAAGTACTTC
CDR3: CASRPGGLAKNIKYF

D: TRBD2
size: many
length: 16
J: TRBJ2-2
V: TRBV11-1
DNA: TGTGCCAGCAGCAGGGGACTAGCGGAGGGGGCCGGGGAGCTGTTTTTT
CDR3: CASSRGLAEGAGELFF

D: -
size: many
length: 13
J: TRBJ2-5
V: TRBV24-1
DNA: TGTGCCACCAGCCGATTTGCCCAAGAGACCCAGTACTTC
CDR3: CATSRFAQETQYF

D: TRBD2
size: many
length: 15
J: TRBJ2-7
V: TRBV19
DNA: TGTGCCAGTAGCGGGACTAGCGGGGGGCCCCACGAGCAGTACTTC
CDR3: CASSGTSGGPHEQYF

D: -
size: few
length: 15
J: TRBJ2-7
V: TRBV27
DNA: TGTGCCAGCAGTTTGGTAGGGACGGAAGTCTACGAGCAGTACTTC
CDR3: CASSLVGTEVYEQYF

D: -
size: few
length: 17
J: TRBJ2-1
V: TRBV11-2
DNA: TGTGCCAGCAGCTTCTGGTTCCGTTCTAGATCCCAAAATGAGCAGTTCTTC
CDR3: CASSFWFRSRSQNEQFF